The next 2 T cell receptor beta chains were all read from a single sample in a study of blood T cell repertoires in COVID-19. Repertoires were generated with immunoSEQ multiplex PCR, while TCRdb's copy carries only in-frame clones and drops some. The sample lists nearly 300,000 clones, about nine tenths occurring once. Sample: PBMCs or T cells enriched from blood (not recorded which). The source is a woman in her forties or fifties who had been exposed to COVID-19.

Comment on this clone: The sample contains more than one DNA sequence encoding this CDR3. The rearrangement links TRBV5-1 to TRBJ2-2; perhaps TRBD1 as D (5 bases). CDR1 is SGHRS and CDR2 is YFSETQ in the germline V gene. Between the trimmed V and J ends, which lost 5 bases and 5 bases, there was a span of 10 bases. The CDR3 extends over 13 amino acids. The CDR3 protein is CASSPSGTGELFF. The CDR3 nucleotides are TGCGCCAGCAGTCCTTCAGGGACCGGGGAGCTGTTTTTT.

This chain links TRBV2 with TRBJ1-6; D may be TRBD1 (6 bases). V was cut by 4 bases and J by 7 bases, with 14 bases left in between. Germline CDR1 SNHLY, CDR2 FYNNEI. This CDR3 region has 15 residues. CDR3 protein: CASSGPGAGNSPLHF. CDR3 sequence (DNA): TGTGCCAGCAGTGGTCCAGGGGCTGGAAATTCACCCCTCCACTTT.